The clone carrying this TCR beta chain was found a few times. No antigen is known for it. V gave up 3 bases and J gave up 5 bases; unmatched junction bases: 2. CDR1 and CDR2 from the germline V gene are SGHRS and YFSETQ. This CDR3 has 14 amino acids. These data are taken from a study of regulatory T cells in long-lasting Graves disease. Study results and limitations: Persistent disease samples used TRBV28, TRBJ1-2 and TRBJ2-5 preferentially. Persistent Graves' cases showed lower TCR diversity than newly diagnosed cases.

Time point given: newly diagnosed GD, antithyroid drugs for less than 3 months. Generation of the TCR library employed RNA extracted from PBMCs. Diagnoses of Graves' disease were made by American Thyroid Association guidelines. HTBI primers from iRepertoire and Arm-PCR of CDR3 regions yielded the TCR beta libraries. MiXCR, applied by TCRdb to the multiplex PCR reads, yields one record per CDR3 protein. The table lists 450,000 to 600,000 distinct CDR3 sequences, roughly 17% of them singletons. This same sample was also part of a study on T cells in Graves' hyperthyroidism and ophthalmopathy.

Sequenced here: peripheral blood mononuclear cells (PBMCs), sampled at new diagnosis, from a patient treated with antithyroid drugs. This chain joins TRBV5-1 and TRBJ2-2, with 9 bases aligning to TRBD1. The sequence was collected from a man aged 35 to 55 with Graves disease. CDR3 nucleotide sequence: TGCGCCAGCAGCTGGGGGACAGGGACCGGGGAGCTGTTTTTT. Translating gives CASSWGTGTGELFF.